The rows below give T cell receptor beta chains drawn from one sample of a study of T cell responses to AZD1222 COVID-19 vaccine. Here immunoSEQ multiplex PCR was the method, and the copy in TCRdb shows in-frame clones only, minus some. In the table there are approximately 150,000 clones, roughly 94% of which are singletons. Sequences were derived from peripheral blood, sampled 28 days after the second AZD1222 dose. The receptors derive from an adult who received the AZD1222 COVID-19 vaccine. CDR3s include the opening cysteine and the closing phenylalanine or tryptophan. The D gene is left open where the match is weak. Clone size is stated in some rows and not others, as once, few, many or a class when expanded.

CDR3 length	D gene	clone size	J gene	V gene	CDR3 DNA	CDR3 protein
13	TRBD2	once	TRBJ2-3	TRBV6-5	TGTGCCAGTCAAGCGGGGGGAGGAGATACGCAGTATTTT	CASQAGGGDTQYF
16	TRBD1	few	TRBJ2-7	TRBV5-4	TGTGCCAGCAGCTTGGCCGGGACAGGGTGGGCCGGCGAGCAGTACTTC	CASSLAGTGWAGEQYF
15	-	-	TRBJ1-2	TRBV5-1	TGCGCCAGCAGCTTTGGGTGGGGTCTTGACTATGGCTACACCTTC	CASSFGWGLDYGYTF
15	-	-	TRBJ1-2	TRBV5-1	TGCGCCAGCAGCTTGGGCGGGACGGTTAACTATGGCTACACCTTC	CASSLGGTVNYGYTF
14	-	-	TRBJ2-7	TRBV28	TGTGCCAGCAGTAACCACAGGCGCTCCTACGAGCAGTACTTC	CASSNHRRSYEQYF
14	-	-	TRBJ2-5	TRBV7-9	TGTGCCAGCAGCTACATGGGGGCAGGGGAGACCCAGTACTTC	CASSYMGAGETQYF
12	-	-	TRBJ2-7	TRBV13	TGTGCCAGCAGCTCGGGAACCTACGAGCAGTACTTC	CASSSGTYEQYF
14	-	-	TRBJ2-1	TRBV27	TGTGCCAGCAGTTTACGGGGGCTATACAATGAGCAGTTCTTC	CASSLRGLYNEQFF
14	TRBD1	-	TRBJ2-7	TRBV5-1	TGCGCCAGCAGCACTACAGGGGGGTCCTACGAGCAGTACTTC	CASSTTGGSYEQYF
15	TRBD1	once	TRBJ1-4	TRBV13	TGTGCCAGCAGCTCTTCAACAGGGGCGAGTGAAAAACTGTTTTTT	CASSSSTGASEKLFF
15	-	-	TRBJ1-6	TRBV4-1	TGCGCCAGCAGCCAAGTAGACCGCTATAATTCACCCCTCCACTTT	CASSQVDRYNSPLHF
15	TRBD1	-	TRBJ1-2	TRBV27	TGTGCCAGCAGTTTATCCTATGACAGGGACCTTGGCTACACCTTC	CASSLSYDRDLGYTF
15	TRBD1	-	TRBJ1-2	TRBV9	TGTGCCAGCAGCGTCGGACAGGGAAGCAACTATGGCTACACCTTC	CASSVGQGSNYGYTF